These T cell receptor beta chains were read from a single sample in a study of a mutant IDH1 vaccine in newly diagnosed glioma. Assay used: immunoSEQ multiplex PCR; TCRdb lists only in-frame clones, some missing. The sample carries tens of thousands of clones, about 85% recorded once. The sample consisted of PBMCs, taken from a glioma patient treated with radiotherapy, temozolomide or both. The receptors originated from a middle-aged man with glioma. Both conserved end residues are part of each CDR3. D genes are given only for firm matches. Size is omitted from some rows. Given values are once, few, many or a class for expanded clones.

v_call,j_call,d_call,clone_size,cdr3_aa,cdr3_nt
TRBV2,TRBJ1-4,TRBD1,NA,CASSARTGGGEKLFF,TGTGCCAGCAGTGCTAGGACAGGGGGGGGTGAAAAACTGTTTTTT
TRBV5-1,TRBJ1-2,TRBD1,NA,CASSRGQGENGYTF,TGCGCCAGCAGCAGAGGACAGGGCGAGAATGGCTACACCTTC
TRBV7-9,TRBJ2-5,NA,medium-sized,CASSPPAPVETQYF,TGTGCCAGCAGCCCCCCAGCCCCGGTAGAGACCCAGTACTTC
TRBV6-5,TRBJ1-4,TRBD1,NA,CASSSPRGETNEKLFF,TGTGCCAGCAGTTCCCCCAGGGGGGAAACTAATGAAAAACTGTTTTTT
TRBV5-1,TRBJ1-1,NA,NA,CASSLVRDTEAFF,TGCGCCAGCAGCTTGGTTAGAGACACCGAAGCTTTCTTT
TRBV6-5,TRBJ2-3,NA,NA,CASSLGITSTDTQYF,TGTGCCAGCAGCCTCGGTATAACTAGCACAGATACGCAGTATTTT
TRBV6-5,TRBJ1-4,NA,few,CASRESADEKLFF,TGTGCCAGCAGGGAGTCCGCCGACGAAAAACTGTTTTTT
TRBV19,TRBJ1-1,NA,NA,CATSETRLNTEAFF,TGTGCCACCTCGGAGACCAGGCTGAACACTGAAGCTTTCTTT
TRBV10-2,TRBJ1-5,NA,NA,CASSERSWGQPQHF,TGCGCCAGCAGTGAGAGGTCCTGGGGACAGCCCCAGCATTTT
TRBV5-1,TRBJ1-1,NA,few,CASSFGNTEAFF,TGCGCCAGCAGCTTCGGGAACACTGAAGCTTTCTTT
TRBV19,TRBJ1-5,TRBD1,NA,CASSIEGARGNQPQHF,TGTGCCAGTAGTATCGAGGGGGCGCGGGGCAATCAGCCCCAGCATTTT
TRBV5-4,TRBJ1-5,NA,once,CASSFGGSGGQPQHF,TGTGCCAGCAGCTTTGGGGGATCGGGCGGGCAGCCCCAGCATTTT
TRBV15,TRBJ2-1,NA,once,CATSRGKDHNEQFF,TGTGCCACCAGCAGAGGCAAGGACCACAATGAGCAGTTCTTC
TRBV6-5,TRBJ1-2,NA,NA,CASTLGLFYGYTF,TGTGCCAGCACCTTGGGCCTCTTCTATGGCTACACCTTC
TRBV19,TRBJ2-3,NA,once,CASRAQQGGMTDTQYF,TGTGCCAGTAGGGCGCAACAGGGTGGAATGACAGATACGCAGTATTTT
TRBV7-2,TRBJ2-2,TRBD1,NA,CASSLARDRGLSYSAGELFF,TGTGCCAGCAGCTTAGCGCGAGACAGGGGTCTGAGCTATTCAGCCGGGGAGCTGTTTTTT
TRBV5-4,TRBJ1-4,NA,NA,CASSPGSPRREKLFF,TGTGCCAGCAGCCCGGGCTCTCCCAGGCGGGAAAAACTGTTTTTT
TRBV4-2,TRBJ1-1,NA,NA,CASSQDGKLGAFF,TGTGCCAGCAGCCAAGACGGGAAATTGGGAGCTTTCTTT
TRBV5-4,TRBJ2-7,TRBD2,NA,CASSSRSGSSYEQYF,TGTGCCAGCAGCTCCCGTAGCGGGTCCTCCTACGAGCAGTACTTC
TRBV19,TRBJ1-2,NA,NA,CASRGTPNYGYTF,TGTGCCAGTCGCGGGACACCGAACTATGGCTACACCTTC
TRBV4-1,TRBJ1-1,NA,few,CASSQTILWTEAFF,TGCGCCAGCAGCCAAACTATCCTTTGGACTGAAGCTTTCTTT
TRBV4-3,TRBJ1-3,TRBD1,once,CASSTRTQGAYGNTIYF,TGCGCCAGCAGCACCAGAACACAGGGGGCGTATGGAAACACCATATATTTT
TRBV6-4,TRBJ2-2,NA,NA,CASRDDREDTGELFF,TGTGCCAGCAGGGACGACAGGGAGGACACCGGGGAGCTGTTTTTT
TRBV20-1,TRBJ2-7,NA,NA,CSARGSYEQYF,TGCAGTGCTAGAGGCTCTTACGAGCAGTACTTC
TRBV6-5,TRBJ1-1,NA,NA,CASSYSIRLHTEAFF,TGTGCCAGCAGTTACTCGATTCGGTTACACACTGAAGCTTTCTTT
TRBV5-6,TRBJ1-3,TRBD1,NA,CASSFPGGISGNTIYF,TGTGCCAGCAGCTTTCCAGGGGGTATTTCGGGAAACACCATATATTTT
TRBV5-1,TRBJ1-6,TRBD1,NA,CASSGLTGDNSPLHF,TGCGCCAGCAGCGGGCTAACAGGGGACAATTCACCCCTCCACTTT
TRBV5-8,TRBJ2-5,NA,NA,CASSSYRGLKAETQYF,TGTGCCAGCAGCTCCTATCGCGGACTCAAGGCGGAGACCCAGTACTTC
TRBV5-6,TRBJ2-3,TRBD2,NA,CASSSRTSGRSDTQYF,TGTGCCAGCAGCTCGCGGACTAGCGGGAGGTCAGATACGCAGTATTTT
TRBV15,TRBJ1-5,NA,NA,CATSRESGNQPQHF,TGTGCCACCAGCAGAGAATCGGGGAATCAGCCCCAGCATTTT
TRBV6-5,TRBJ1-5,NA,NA,CASSPGGQPQHF,TGTGCCAGCAGTCCCGGCGGTCAGCCCCAGCATTTT
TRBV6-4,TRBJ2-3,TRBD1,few,CASSEDRAGPDTQYF,TGTGCCAGCAGCGAGGACAGGGCAGGGCCAGATACGCAGTATTTT
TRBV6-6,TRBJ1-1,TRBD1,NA,CASRETGDRVNTEAFF,TGTGCCAGCAGAGAAACGGGGGACAGGGTCAACACTGAAGCTTTCTTT
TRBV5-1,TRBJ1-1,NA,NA,CASSTDGHQNTEAFF,TGCGCCAGCAGCACGGACGGACATCAGAACACTGAAGCTTTCTTT
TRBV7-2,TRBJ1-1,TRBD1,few,CASSLARGDREAFF,TGTGCCAGCAGCTTAGCGCGGGGGGACAGGGAAGCTTTCTTT
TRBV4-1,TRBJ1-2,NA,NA,CASSQDGGRGRYGYTF,TGCGCCAGCAGCCAAGACGGGGGGAGGGGTAGATATGGCTACACCTTC
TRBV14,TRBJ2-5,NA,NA,CASSQGGPSAGTQYF,TGTGCCAGCAGCCAAGGGGGACCATCGGCGGGGACCCAGTACTTC
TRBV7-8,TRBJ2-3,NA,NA,CASSPRLTDTQYF,TGTGCCAGCAGCCCTAGGCTCACAGATACGCAGTATTTT
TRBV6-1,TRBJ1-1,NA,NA,CASRLTGGENTEAFF,TGTGCCAGCAGATTGACAGGCGGGGAGAACACTGAAGCTTTCTTT
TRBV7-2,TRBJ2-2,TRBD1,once,CASSFPPGGSPTGELFF,TGTGCCAGCAGCTTCCCCCCAGGGGGCTCGCCCACCGGGGAGCTGTTTTTT
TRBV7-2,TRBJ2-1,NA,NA,CASVGYNEQFF,TGTGCCAGCGTCGGTTACAATGAGCAGTTCTTC